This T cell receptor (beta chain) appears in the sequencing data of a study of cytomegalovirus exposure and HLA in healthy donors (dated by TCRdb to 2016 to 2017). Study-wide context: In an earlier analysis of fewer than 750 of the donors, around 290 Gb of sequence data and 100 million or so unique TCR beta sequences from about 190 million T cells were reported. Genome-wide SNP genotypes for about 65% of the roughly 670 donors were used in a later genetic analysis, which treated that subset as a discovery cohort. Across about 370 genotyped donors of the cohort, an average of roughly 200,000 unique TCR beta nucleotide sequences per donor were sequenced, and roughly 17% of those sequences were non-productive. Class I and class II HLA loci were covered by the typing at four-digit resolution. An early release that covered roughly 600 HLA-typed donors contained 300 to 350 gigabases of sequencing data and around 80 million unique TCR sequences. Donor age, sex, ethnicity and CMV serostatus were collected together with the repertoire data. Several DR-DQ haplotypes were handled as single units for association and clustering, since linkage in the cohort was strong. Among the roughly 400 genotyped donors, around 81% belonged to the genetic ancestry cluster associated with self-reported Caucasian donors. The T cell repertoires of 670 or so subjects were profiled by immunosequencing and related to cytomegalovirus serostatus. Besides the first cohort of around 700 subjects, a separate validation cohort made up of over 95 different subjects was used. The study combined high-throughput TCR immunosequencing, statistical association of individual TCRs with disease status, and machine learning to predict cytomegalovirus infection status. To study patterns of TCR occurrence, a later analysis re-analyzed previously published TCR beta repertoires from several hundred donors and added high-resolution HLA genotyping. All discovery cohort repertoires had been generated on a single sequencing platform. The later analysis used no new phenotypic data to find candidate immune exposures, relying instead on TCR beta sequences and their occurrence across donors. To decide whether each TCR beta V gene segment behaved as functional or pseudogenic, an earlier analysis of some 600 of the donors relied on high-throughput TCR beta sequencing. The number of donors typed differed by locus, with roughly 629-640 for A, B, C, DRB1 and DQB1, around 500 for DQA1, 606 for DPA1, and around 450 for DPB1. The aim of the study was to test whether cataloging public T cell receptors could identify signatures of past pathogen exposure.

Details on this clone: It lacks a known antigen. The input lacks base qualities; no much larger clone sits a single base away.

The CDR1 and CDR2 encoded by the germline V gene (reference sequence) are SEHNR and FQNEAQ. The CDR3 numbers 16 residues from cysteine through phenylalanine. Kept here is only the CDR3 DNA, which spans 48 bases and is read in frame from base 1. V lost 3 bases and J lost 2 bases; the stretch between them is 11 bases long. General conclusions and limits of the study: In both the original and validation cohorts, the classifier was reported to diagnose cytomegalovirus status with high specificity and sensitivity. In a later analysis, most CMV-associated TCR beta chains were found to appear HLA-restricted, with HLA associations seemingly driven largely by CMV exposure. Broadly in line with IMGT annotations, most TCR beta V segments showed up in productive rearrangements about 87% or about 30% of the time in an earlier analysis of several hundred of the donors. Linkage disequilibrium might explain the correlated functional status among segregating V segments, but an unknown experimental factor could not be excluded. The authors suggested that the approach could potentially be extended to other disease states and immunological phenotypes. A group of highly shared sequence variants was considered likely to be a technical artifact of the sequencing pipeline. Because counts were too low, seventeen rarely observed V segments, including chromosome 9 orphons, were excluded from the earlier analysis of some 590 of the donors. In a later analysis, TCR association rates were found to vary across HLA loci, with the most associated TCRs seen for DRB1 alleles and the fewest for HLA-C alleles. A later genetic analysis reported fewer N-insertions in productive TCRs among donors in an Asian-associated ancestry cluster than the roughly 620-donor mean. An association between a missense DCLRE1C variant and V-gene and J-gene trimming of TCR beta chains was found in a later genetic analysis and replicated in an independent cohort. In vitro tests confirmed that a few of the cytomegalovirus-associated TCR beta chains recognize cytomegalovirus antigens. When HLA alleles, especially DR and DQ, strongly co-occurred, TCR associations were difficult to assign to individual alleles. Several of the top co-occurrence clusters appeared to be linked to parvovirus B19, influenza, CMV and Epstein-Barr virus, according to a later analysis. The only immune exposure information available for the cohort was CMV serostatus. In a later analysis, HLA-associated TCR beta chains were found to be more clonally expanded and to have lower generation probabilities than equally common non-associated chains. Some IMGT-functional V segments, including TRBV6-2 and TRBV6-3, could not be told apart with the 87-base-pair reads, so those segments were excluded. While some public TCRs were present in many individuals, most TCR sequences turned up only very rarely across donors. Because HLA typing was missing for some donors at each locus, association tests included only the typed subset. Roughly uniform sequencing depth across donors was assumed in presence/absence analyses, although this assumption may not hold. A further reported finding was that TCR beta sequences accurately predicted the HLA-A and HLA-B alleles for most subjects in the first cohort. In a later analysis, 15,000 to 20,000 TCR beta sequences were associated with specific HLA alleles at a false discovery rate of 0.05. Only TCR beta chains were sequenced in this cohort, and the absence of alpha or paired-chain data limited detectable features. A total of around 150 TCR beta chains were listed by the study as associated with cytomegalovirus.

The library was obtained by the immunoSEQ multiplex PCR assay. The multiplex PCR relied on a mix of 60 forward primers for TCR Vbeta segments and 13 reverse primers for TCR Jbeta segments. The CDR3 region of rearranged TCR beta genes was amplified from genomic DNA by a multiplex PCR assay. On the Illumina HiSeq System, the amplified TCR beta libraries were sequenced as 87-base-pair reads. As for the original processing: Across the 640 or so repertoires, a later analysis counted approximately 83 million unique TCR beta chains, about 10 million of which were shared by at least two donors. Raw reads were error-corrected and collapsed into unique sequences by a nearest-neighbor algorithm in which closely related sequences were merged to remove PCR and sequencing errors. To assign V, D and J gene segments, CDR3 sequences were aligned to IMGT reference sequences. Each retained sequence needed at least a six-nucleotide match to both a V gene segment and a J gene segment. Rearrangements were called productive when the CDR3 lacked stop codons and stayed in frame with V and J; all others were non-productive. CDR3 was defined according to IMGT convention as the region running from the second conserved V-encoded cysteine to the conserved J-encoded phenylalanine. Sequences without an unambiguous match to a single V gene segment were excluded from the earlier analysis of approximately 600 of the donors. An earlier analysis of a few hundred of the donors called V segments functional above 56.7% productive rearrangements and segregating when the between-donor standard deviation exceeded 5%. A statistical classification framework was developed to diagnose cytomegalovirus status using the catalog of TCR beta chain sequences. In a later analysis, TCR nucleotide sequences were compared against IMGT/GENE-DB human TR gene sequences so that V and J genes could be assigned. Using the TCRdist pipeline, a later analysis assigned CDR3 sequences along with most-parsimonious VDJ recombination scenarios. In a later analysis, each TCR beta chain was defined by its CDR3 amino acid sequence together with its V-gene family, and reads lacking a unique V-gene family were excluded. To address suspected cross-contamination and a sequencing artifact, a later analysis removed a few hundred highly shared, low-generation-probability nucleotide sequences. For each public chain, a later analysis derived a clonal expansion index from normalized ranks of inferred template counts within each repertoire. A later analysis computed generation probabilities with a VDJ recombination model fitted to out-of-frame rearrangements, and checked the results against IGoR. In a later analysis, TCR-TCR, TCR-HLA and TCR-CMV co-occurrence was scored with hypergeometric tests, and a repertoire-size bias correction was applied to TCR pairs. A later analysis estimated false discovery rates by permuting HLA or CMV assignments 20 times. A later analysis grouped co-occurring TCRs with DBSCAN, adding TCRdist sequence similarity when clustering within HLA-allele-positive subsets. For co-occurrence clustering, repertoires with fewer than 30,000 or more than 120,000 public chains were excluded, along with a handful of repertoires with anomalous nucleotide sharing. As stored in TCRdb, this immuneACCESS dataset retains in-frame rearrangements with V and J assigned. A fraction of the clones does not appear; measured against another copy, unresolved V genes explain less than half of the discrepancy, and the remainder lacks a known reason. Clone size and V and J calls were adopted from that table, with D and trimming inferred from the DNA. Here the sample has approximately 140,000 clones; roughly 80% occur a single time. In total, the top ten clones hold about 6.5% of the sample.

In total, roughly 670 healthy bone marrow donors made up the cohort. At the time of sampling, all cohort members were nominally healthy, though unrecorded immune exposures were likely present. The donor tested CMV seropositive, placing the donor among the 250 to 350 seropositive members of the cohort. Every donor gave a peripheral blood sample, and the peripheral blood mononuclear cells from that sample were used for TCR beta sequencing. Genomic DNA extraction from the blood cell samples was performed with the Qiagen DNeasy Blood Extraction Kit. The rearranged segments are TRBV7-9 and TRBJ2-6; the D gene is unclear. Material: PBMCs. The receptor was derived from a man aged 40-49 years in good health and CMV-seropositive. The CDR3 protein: CASSFPEVAGANVLTF. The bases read TGTGCCAGCAGCTTTCCCGAGGTGGCTGGGGCCAACGTCCTGACTTTC. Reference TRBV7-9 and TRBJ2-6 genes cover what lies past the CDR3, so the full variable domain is DTGVSQNPRHKITKRGQNVTFRCDPISEHNRLYWYRQTLGQGPEFLTYFQNEAQLEKSRLLSDRFSAERPKGSFSTLEIQRTEQGDSAMYLCASSFPEVAGANVLTFGAGSRLTVL.